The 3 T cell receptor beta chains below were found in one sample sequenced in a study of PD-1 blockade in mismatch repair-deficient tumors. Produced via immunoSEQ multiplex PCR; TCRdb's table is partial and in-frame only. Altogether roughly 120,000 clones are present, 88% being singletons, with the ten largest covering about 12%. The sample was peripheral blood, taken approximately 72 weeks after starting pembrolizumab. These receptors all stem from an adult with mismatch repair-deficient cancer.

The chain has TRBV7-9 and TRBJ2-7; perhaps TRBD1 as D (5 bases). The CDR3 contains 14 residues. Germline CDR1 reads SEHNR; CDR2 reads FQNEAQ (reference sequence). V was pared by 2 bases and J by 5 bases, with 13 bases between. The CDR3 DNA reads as TGTGCCAGCAGCTTAACAGGTGTAAATAACGAGCAGTACTTC. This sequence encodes CASSLTGVNNEQYF.

This CDR3 is CASSDKSGFGTNTEAFF. The CDR3, as DNA: TGCGCCAGCAGCGATAAATCAGGGTTCGGAACGAACACTGAAGCTTTCTTT. The gene calls are TRBV5-1 and TRBJ1-1; weak D call: TRBD1 (5 bases). The length of the CDR3 is 17 residues. V lost 4 bases and J lost 1, with 20 bases in between. Germline CDR1 reads SGHRS; CDR2 reads YFSETQ.

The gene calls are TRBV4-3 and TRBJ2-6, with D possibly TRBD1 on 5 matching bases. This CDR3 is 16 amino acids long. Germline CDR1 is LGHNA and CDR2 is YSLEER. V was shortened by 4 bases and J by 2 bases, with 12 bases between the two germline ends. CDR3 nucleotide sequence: TGCGCCAGCAGCCTCCTTGGGGCTGCTGGGGCCAACGTCCTGACTTTC. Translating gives CASSLLGAAGANVLTF.